Shown below are 15 T cell receptor beta chains from a single sample sequenced in a study of technical replicates of blood from a handful of donors. Profiled with immunoSEQ multiplex PCR; TCRdb holds only in-frame clones, not every one. The profile shows under 100,000 clones, around 95% of them singletons. Sample: T cells isolated from PBMCs. The receptors originated from a human donor in good health.

V usage is TRBV9 and J usage is TRBJ2-5; D may be TRBD1 (6 bases). V was shortened by 2 bases and J by 5 bases, with 16 bases between the two germline ends. This CDR3 spans 15 amino acids. Germline V CDR1 and CDR2: SGDLS, YYNGEE. CDR3 amino acids: CASSVYSGASETQYF. The CDR3 nucleotides read TGTGCCAGCAGCGTTTACTCAGGGGCTTCGGAGACCCAGTACTTC.

This clone has just one count. The chain combines TRBV4-1 with TRBJ2-7, with 9 bases matching TRBD2. The CDR3 extends over 16 amino acids. With V trimmed by 8 bases and J by 1 base, 12 bases remained unmatched. CDR1 and CDR2 (germline): MGHRA, YSYEKL. In DNA form, the CDR3 reads TGCGCCAGCCCGTCCTTCGCGGGAGGGCCTTCCTACGAGCAGTACTTC. Translating it yields CASPSFAGGPSYEQYF.

The chain joins TRBV6-5 to TRBJ2-1, with D perhaps matching TRBD1 (6 bases). The CDR3 length is 14 residues. Trimming took 8 bases from V and 4 from J, leaving 15 bases between them. Per the germline V gene, CDR1 is MNHEY and CDR2 is SVGAGI. In DNA, the CDR3 is TGTGCCAGCCAGAGACAGGAGATATACAATGAGCAGTTCTTC. It encodes CASQRQEIYNEQFF.

The J gene is TRBJ2-1, the V gene TRBV29-1, with TRBD1 matching over 10 bases. Germline lookup yields CDR1 SQVTM and CDR2 ANQGSEA. The ends lost 4 bases at V and 7 bases at J; junction bases unmatched: 7. This CDR3 region has 14 residues. CDR3 region: CSVVTGQGRNEQFF. CDR3 nucleotides: TGCAGCGTTGTAACGGGACAGGGGCGGAATGAGCAGTTCTTC.

V and J are TRBV3-1 (or the pseudogene TRBV3-2) and TRBJ2-1, with D uncertain. V gave up 8 bases and J gave up 15 bases, with 8 bases separating them. Germline CDR1 is LGHDT and CDR2 is YNNKEL (reference sequence). The length of the CDR3 is 8 residues. The CDR3 coding sequence is TGTGCCAGCTTCGGTTCGTTCTTC. Translated, it gives CASFGSFF.

V and J are TRBV19 and TRBJ1-3; D is unresolved. The V and J ends lost 7 bases and 0 bases respectively, with 16 bases between them. The CDR3 consists of 16 residues. Germline V gives CDR1 LNHDA, CDR2 SQIVND (reference sequence). The CDR3 sequence: CASKMGTGSSGNTIYF. Here the CDR3 DNA reads TGTGCCAGTAAAATGGGAACGGGATCCTCTGGAAACACCATATATTTT. The complete variable domain, with remaining parts taken from reference TRBV19 and TRBJ1-3, reads DGGITQSPKYLFRKEGQNVTLSCEQNLNHDAMYWYRQDPGQGLRLIYYSQIVNDFQKGDIAEGYSVSREKKESFPLTVTSAQKNPTAFYLCASKMGTGSSGNTIYFGEGSWLTVV.

This rearrangement joins TRBV9 to TRBJ2-3, with 14 bases fitting TRBD2. J gave up 0 bases and V 3 bases, and 12 bases lay outside the gene matches. Per the germline V gene, CDR1 is SGDLS and CDR2 is YYNGEE. CDR3 size: 20 residues. CDR3 coding DNA: TGTGCCAGCAGCGCAGGAAAGGGGACTAGCGGGAGTCCTAGCACAGATACGCAGTATTTT. It yields the protein CASSAGKGTSGSPSTDTQYF.

The J gene is TRBJ1-2, the V gene TRBV6-6; 8 bases are shared with TRBD1. This CDR3 region has 13 residues. V was clipped by 4 bases and J by 7 bases; unmatched bases: 5. Germline CDR1 reads MNHNY; CDR2 reads SVGAGI (reference sequence). The CDR3 is CASSLDREAGYTF. CDR3 nucleotides: TGTGCCAGCAGTTTGGACAGGGAGGCTGGCTACACCTTC.

The gene calls are TRBV21-1 and TRBJ1-2; the table's TRBD1 call for D was not verified on the DNA. TRBV21-1 is noted as a pseudogene. CDR3 length: 15 residues. DNA for the CDR3: TGTGCCAGCGGGCACCAAGGGGGCAGAAACTATGGCTACACCTTC. Its translation: CASGHQGGRNYGYTF.

The rearrangement uses TRBV6-4 and TRBJ2-3; weak D call: TRBD1 (6 bases). V was pared by 5 bases and J by 4 bases, with 13 bases between. The CDR3 is 14 amino acids. Germline CDR1 and CDR2: MRHNA and SNTAGT. CDR3 in amino acids: CASSPTGTADTQYF. In nucleotides, the CDR3 is TGTGCCAGCAGTCCGACAGGAACGGCAGATACGCAGTATTTT.

J is TRBJ2-1 and V is TRBV6-1; 9 positions match TRBD1. The V segment lost 7 bases and the J segment 6 bases; nucleotides outside the gene matches: 10. Germline values: CDR1 MNHNS, CDR2 SASEGT. The CDR3 consists of 15 residues. CDR3 region: CASTPQTGGFNEQFF. CDR3 DNA: TGTGCCAGCACCCCACAGACAGGGGGATTCAATGAGCAGTTCTTC.

In its sample, this clone was seen once. The chain has TRBV6-4 and TRBJ2-6; D is unclear. This CDR3 comprises 14 residues. Germline assignment: CDR1 MRHNA and CDR2 SNTAGT. Trimming removed 3 bases from V and 4 bases from J, with 7 bases in between. The CDR3 sequence is CASSDYGGANVLTF. The CDR3 region has the DNA TGTGCCAGCAGTGATTACGGGGGGGCCAACGTCCTGACTTTC.

The rearrangement links TRBV5-4 to TRBJ1-3, with D hard to call. V lost 4 bases and J lost 1, with 12 bases in between. The CDR3 extends over 15 amino acids. Germline V gene lookup returns CDR1 SGHNT and CDR2 YYREEE (reference sequence). The CDR3 sequence is CASSHDPGSGNTIYF. For the CDR3, the DNA is TGTGCCAGCAGCCATGACCCAGGATCTGGAAACACCATATATTTT.

The V gene is TRBV9, the J gene TRBJ2-1; TRBD2 aligns across 9 bases. J lost 5 bases, V lost 6 bases, and 6 bases had no gene match. The CDR3 spans 14 residues. Looked up from germline, CDR1 is SGDLS and CDR2 is YYNGEE. CDR3 sequence: CASNGGRAHNEQFF. Here the CDR3 DNA reads TGTGCCAGCAACGGCGGGAGGGCCCACAATGAGCAGTTCTTC. The full variable domain, its missing parts supplied by reference TRBV9 and TRBJ2-1, is DSGVTQTPKHLITATGQRVTLRCSPRSGDLSVYWYQQSLDQGLQFLIQYYNGEERAKGNILERFSAQQFPDLHSELNLSSLELGDSALYFCASNGGRAHNEQFFGPGTRLTVL.

The CDR3 loop is CASSLLRGYEQYF. DNA for the CDR3: TGTGCCAGCAGTTTACTGCGGGGCTACGAGCAGTACTTC. The V call is TRBV28, the J call TRBJ2-7, with D tentatively TRBD2 (6 bases). V shed 2 bases and J shed 3 bases, with 8 bases lying between them. CDR1 and CDR2 from the germline V gene are MDHEN and SYDVKM. The CDR3 loop spans 13 amino acids.